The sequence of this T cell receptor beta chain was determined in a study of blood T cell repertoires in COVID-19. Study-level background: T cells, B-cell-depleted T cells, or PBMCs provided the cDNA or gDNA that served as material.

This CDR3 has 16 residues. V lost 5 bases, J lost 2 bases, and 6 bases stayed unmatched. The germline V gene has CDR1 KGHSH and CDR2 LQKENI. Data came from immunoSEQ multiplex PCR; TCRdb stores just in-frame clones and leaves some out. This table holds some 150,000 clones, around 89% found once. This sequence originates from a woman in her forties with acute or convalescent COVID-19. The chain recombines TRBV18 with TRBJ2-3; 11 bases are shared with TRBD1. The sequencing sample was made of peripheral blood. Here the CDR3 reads CASSTGQGANTDTQYF. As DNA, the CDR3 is TGTGCCAGCTCAACCGGACAGGGGGCGAACACAGATACGCAGTATTTT.